One sample yielded the 26 T cell receptor beta chains listed below, sequenced in a study of T-cell reconstitution after alpha-beta-depleted transplantation in children. The authors prepared the TCRbeta library with unique molecular identifiers. TCRdb used MiXCR to reprocess the PCR reads, holding one entry per CDR3 protein. The data hold more than 400,000 distinct CDR3 sequences, with approximately 42% observed a single time. The sequences come from PBMCs, collected before TCRalphabeta/CD19-depleted stem cell transplant. The source of these receptors is a girl aged 2 to 10 with aplastic anemia, due to receive a stem cell transplant.

The sample holds many counts of this clonotype. The V call is TRBV24-1, the J call TRBJ2-1; the D is unclear. The germline V gene has CDR1 KGHDR and CDR2 SFDVKD. V was pared by 4 bases and J by 4 bases, with 7 bases between. The CDR3 runs to 13 residues. CDR3: CATSESAYNEQFF. Written as DNA, the CDR3 is TGTGCCACCAGTGAGTCTGCTTACAATGAGCAGTTCTTC.

This clonotype was counted ten times or more. This chain links TRBV7-2 with TRBJ2-2, with a possible D match to TRBD1 (5 bases). CDR1 is SGHTA and CDR2 is FQGNSA in the germline V gene. The CDR3 contains 15 residues. The V gene lost 2 bases and the J gene lost 3 bases, with 10 bases spanning the gap. For the CDR3, the DNA is TGTGCCAGCAGCTTAAAGGGGCCTTACACCGGGGAGCTGTTTTTT. Translated, it gives CASSLKGPYTGELFF.

This clonotype was detected many times. The chain employs TRBV7-2 and TRBJ2-1; 12 bases match TRBD2. Germline V gives CDR1 SGHTA, CDR2 FQGNSA. Trimming at V came to 1 base and at J to 7 bases, leaving 5 bases not matched to a gene. The CDR3 contains 16 residues. The CDR3 nucleotides read TGTGCCAGCAGCTTAGGGCCTAGCGGGGGGGCTAATGAGCAGTTCTTC. Translation: CASSLGPSGGANEQFF.

CDR3 DNA: TGTGCCAGCAGCTCACTAGCGGCGGACACCGGGGAGCTGTTTTTT. It specifies CASSSLAADTGELFF. V is TRBV7-2 and J is TRBJ2-2, with 8 bases aligning to TRBD2. Germline-derived CDR1 and CDR2 are SGHTA and FQGNSA. Losses at the gene ends were 4 bases for V and 3 bases for J; bases not matched to a gene: 4. CDR3 length: 15 residues.

This clonotype has more than one count but fewer than ten. The gene calls are TRBV11-1 and TRBJ1-1; the D gene is possibly TRBD1 (6 bases). The V end was cut by 6 bases, the J end by 10 bases, with 18 bases between. The CDR3 extends over 13 amino acids. Germline V gene lookup returns CDR1 SGHAT and CDR2 FQDESV (reference sequence). CDR3 loop: CASREKQGLRAFF. The CDR3 DNA follows: TGTGCCAGCAGGGAGAAACAGGGACTACGAGCTTTCTTT.

The rearrangement links TRBV30 to TRBJ2-5; D ambiguous. Germline values: CDR1 GTSNPN, CDR2 SVGIG (reference sequence). V shed 0 bases and J shed 2 bases, with 7 bases lying between them. The CDR3 totals 13 residues. CDR3 nucleotides: TGTGCCTGGAGTGTGGGATTACAAGAGACCCAGTACTTC. It translates to CAWSVGLQETQYF.

The rearrangement links TRBV5-2 to TRBJ2-7; the table assigns TRBD1, which was not confirmed against the DNA. TRBV5-2 is given as a pseudogene. The CDR3 runs 17 residues. The DNA for the CDR3 is TGTGCCAGCAGCTTGTCGTGGGGGGGCGCTATCTCCTACGAGCAGTACTTC. It encodes CASSLSWGGAISYEQYF.

V and J are TRBV5-1 and TRBJ1-1, with D unclear. Trimming took 7 bases from V and 6 from J, leaving 10 bases between them. This CDR3 region has 11 residues. The germline V gene encodes CDR1 SGHRS and CDR2 YFSETQ. The DNA of the CDR3 is TGCGCCAGCCCGGGGAGGGCTGAAGCTTTCTTT. Its translation is CASPGRAEAFF. Together with reference TRBV5-1 and TRBJ1-1, the CDR3 gives the full variable domain: KAGVTQTPRYLIKTRGQQVTLSCSPISGHRSVSWYQQTPGQGLQFLFEYFSETQRNKGNFPGRFSGRQFSNSRSEMNVSTLELGDSALYLCASPGRAEAFFGQGTRLTVV.

This clonotype has at least ten counts. V is TRBV5-1 and J is TRBJ2-1; D call uncertain. Germline values: CDR1 SGHRS, CDR2 YFSETQ. Trimming cost V 4 bases and J 6 bases, with 20 bases left between them. The CDR3 is 16 residues long. The CDR3 region has the DNA TGCGCCAGCAGCACCCCCCCGGCCGGCGGAAGCAATGAGCAGTTCTTC. Translation gives CASSTPPAGGSNEQFF.

This chain links TRBV5-6 with TRBJ2-5; D remains unclear. The germline V gene encodes CDR1 SGHDT and CDR2 YYEEEE. This CDR3 spans 13 amino acids. V was shortened by 0 bases and J by 4 bases, with 7 bases between the two germline ends. CDR3 sequence: CASSLGSSETQYF. CDR3 nucleotide sequence: TGTGCCAGCAGCTTGGGAAGTTCAGAGACCCAGTACTTC.

This clonotype was found many times. The gene calls are TRBV5-6 and TRBJ2-7, with TRBD2 identical over 7 bases. Trimming at V came to 0 bases and at J to 9 bases, leaving 3 bases not matched to a gene. The CDR3 is 12 amino acids. Germline V lookup: CDR1 SGHDT, CDR2 YYEEEE. The DNA of the CDR3 is TGTGCCAGCAGCTTGGGCGGGAGCTGGCAGTACTTC. Its translation: CASSLGGSWQYF.

This chain connects TRBV9 to TRBJ2-7, with TRBD2 identical over 10 bases. Germline loops: CDR1 SGDLS, CDR2 YYNGEE. Unmatched junction bases numbered 5, after V lost 1 base and J lost 7 bases. The CDR3 consists of 14 residues. The CDR3 region has the DNA TGTGCCAGCAGCGTAAGCGGGGGGGCTGATGAGCAGTACTTC. It yields the protein CASSVSGGADEQYF.

The chain recombines TRBV21-1 with TRBJ2-6; the table assigns TRBD1, which was not confirmed against the DNA. TRBV21-1 represents a pseudogene. The CDR3 runs to 18 residues. The CDR3 protein is CASSKHRGLLSGANVLTF. As DNA, the CDR3 is TGTGCCAGCAGCAAACACAGGGGGCTTCTCTCTGGGGCCAACGTCCTGACTTTC.

The chain uses TRBV5-5 and TRBJ2-7; D remains ambiguous. This CDR3 has 13 residues. V was clipped by 5 bases and J by 1 base, with 10 bases between them. Germline assignment: CDR1 SGHKS and CDR2 YYEKEE (reference sequence). CDR3 bases: TGTGCCAGCAGTCATGGACCGTCCTACGAGCAGTACTTC. Amino acids: CASSHGPSYEQYF. Based on the CDR3 plus reference TRBV5-5 and TRBJ2-7, the full variable domain is DAGVTQSPTHLIKTRGQQVTLRCSPISGHKSVSWYQQVLGQGPQFIFQYYEKEERGRGNFPDRFSARQFPNYSSELNVNALLLGDSALYLCASSHGPSYEQYFGPGTRLTVT.

Turning to this clonotype: It may be a read error: a sequence one base away is much more abundant. CDR3 nucleotides: TGTGCCAGCAGCCAAGCTACAGGCCCCTGGAGGGGTCAGCCCCAGCATTTT. This codes for CASSQATGPWRGQPQHF. This chain uses TRBV3-1 with TRBJ1-5; tentatively, D is TRBD1 (5 bases). V shed 1 base and J shed 6 bases, with 19 bases lying between them. The CDR3 loop spans 17 amino acids. CDR1 LGHDT and CDR2 YNNKEL come from the germline V gene (reference sequence).

V gene TRBV10-3 combines with J gene TRBJ2-7, with 13 positions matching TRBD2. The germline gives CDR1 ENHRY, CDR2 SYGVKD. J lost 2 bases, V lost 8 bases, and 12 bases had no gene match. The length of the CDR3 is 17 residues. CDR3 residues: CAISGDTSGRATYEQYF. The CDR3 nucleotides read TGTGCCATCTCAGGGGATACTAGCGGGAGGGCTACCTACGAGCAGTACTTC.

This clonotype was recorded a few times. The chain has TRBV6-1 and TRBJ1-6; D might be TRBD1 (5 bases). The germline gives CDR1 MNHNS, CDR2 SASEGT. Trimming pared 4 bases from V and 11 bases from J, leaving 15 bases between. CDR3 length: 14 amino acids. The CDR3 here is CASSAAGKGPPLHF. The DNA for the CDR3 is TGTGCCAGCAGTGCTGCAGGGAAAGGGCCACCCCTCCACTTT.

In its sample, this clonotype was seen a few times. The J gene is TRBJ2-1, the V gene TRBV3-1; TRBD2 aligns across 11 bases. There are 21 residues in the CDR3. The V segment lost 4 bases and the J segment 0 bases; nucleotides outside the gene matches: 17. In germline, CDR1 is LGHDT, CDR2 YNNKEL (reference sequence). CDR3 sequence reads: CASSPSTLAGGPSSSYNEQFF. The CDR3 bases are TGTGCCAGCAGCCCGTCTACCTTAGCGGGAGGGCCCTCGAGCTCCTACAATGAGCAGTTCTTC.

The V gene is TRBV5-1, the J gene TRBJ2-2; TRBD1 matches 9 bases. This CDR3 has 14 residues. After removal of 4 bases from V and 7 bases from J, the junction contained 5 bases not matched to a gene. Germline V gives CDR1 SGHRS, CDR2 YFSETQ. This chain's CDR3 is CASSLDRGGGELFF. DNA of the CDR3: TGCGCCAGCAGCCTGGACAGGGGAGGCGGGGAGCTGTTTTTT. Supplemented by reference TRBV5-1 and TRBJ2-2, the full variable domain reads KAGVTQTPRYLIKTRGQQVTLSCSPISGHRSVSWYQQTPGQGLQFLFEYFSETQRNKGNFPGRFSGRQFSNSRSEMNVSTLELGDSALYLCASSLDRGGGELFFGEGSRLTVL.

This chain joins TRBV9 and TRBJ2-3; D may be TRBD1 or TRBD2 (6 bases each). In germline, CDR1 is SGDLS, CDR2 YYNGEE. There are 14 residues in the CDR3. With 1 base removed from V and 4 bases from J, the gap between germline ends came to 10 bases. The CDR3 DNA reads as TGTGCCAGCAGCGTAAAGGGGGGATCAGATACGCAGTATTTT. It translates to CASSVKGGSDTQYF. Full variable domain (outside the CDR3, taken from reference TRBV9 and TRBJ2-3): DSGVTQTPKHLITATGQRVTLRCSPRSGDLSVYWYQQSLDQGLQFLIQYYNGEERAKGNILERFSAQQFPDLHSELNLSSLELGDSALYFCASSVKGGSDTQYFGPGTRLTVL.

This clonotype was detected only once. The DNA for the CDR3 is TGTGCCAGCAGTTATGACCGCCCCCAAGAGACCCAGTACTTC. Translation: CASSYDRPQETQYF. The chain uses TRBV6-9 and TRBJ2-5; D gene unclear. Germline loops: CDR1 MNHGY, CDR2 SVAAGI. The CDR3 length is 14 residues. The V and J ends lost 2 bases and 1 base respectively, with 8 bases between them.

This clonotype was observed many times. This chain connects TRBV5-1 to TRBJ2-1, with 8 bases that match TRBD2. With 4 bases clipped from V and 5 bases from J, the junction kept 8 bases outside the gene matches. This CDR3 region has 15 residues. Germline CDR1 is SGHRS and CDR2 is YFSETQ. CDR3 amino acids: CASSVVAGLNNEQFF. The CDR3 region has the DNA TGCGCCAGCAGCGTAGTAGCGGGGCTAAACAATGAGCAGTTCTTC.

With respect to this clonotype: At one end the junction does not follow the germline gene, possibly because of a read error. The rearrangement links TRBV7-7 to TRBJ2-5, with D possibly TRBD2 on 6 matching bases. The germline V gene has CDR1 SSHAT and CDR2 FNYEAQ (reference sequence). This CDR3 region has 14 residues. This chain's CDR3 is CASTRKGGSETQYF. The CDR3 coding sequence is TGTGCTAGCACCCGGAAAGGAGGGTCAGAGACCCAGTACTTC.

At least ten counts were recorded for this clonotype. The J gene is TRBJ2-7, the V gene TRBV11-2, with 8 bases identical to TRBD2. From germline, CDR1 is SGHAT and CDR2 FQNNGV. Losses at the gene ends were 0 bases for V and 5 bases for J; bases not matched to a gene: 0. The CDR3 length is 13 residues. The CDR3 reads CASSLELADEQYF. The CDR3 DNA sequence: TGTGCCAGCAGCTTAGAACTAGCGGACGAGCAGTACTTC. The full variable domain, with the rest looked up from reference TRBV11-2 and TRBJ2-7, is EAGVAQSPRYKIIEKRQSVAFWCNPISGHATLYWYQQILGQGPKLLIQFQNNGVVDDSQLPKDRFSAERLKGVDSTLKIQPAKLEDSAVYLCASSLELADEQYFGPGTRLTVT.

This clonotype was seen more than once but under ten times. The chain has TRBV29-1 and TRBJ2-1; 10 positions agree with TRBD1. CDR3 length: 18 amino acids. V lost 3 bases to trimming and J lost 3 bases; unmatched junction nucleotides: 14. Germline CDR1 and CDR2: SQVTM and ANQGSEA. In DNA form, the CDR3 reads TGCAGCGTTGATCGGACAGGGGGGTTTCCTTCTATCTACAATGAGCAGTTCTTC. Its protein is CSVDRTGGFPSIYNEQFF.

In this sample, this clonotype turned up many times. This chain links TRBV12-3 or TRBV12-4 with TRBJ2-1; TRBD2 matches at 8 bases. After removal of 5 bases from V and 8 bases from J, the junction contained 11 bases not matched to a gene. The CDR3 is 15 amino acids. The CDR3 region has the DNA TGTGCCAGCAGTGCCGGGACTAGTGTATTGGATGAGCAGTTCTTC. Translating gives CASSAGTSVLDEQFF.